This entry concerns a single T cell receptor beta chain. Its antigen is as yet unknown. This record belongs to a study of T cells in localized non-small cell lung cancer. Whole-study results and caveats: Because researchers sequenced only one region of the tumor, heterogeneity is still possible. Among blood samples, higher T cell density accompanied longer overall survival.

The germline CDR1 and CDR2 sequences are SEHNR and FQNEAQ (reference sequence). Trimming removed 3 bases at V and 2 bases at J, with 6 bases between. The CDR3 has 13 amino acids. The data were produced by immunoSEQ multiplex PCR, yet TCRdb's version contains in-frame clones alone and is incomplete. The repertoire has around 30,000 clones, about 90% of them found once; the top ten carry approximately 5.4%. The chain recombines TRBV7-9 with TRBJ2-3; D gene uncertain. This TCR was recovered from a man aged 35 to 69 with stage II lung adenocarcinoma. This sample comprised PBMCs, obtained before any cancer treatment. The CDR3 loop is CASSFSVTDTQYF. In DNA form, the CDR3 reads TGTGCCAGCAGCTTTTCCGTCACAGATACGCAGTATTTT.